The 27 T cell receptor beta chains below all came from one sample that was sequenced in a study of T cell responses to AZD1222 COVID-19 vaccine. TCRdb keeps only in-frame clones here, not all; method: immunoSEQ multiplex PCR. The sample has about 180,000 clones, around nine tenths seen once. Sequences were derived from peripheral blood, sampled 28 days after the second AZD1222 dose. The receptors originated from an adult who received the AZD1222 COVID-19 vaccine.

V usage is TRBV11-2 and J usage is TRBJ2-7; the match to TRBD1 covers 10 bases. CDR3 length equals 17 residues. CDR1 is SGHAT and CDR2 is FQNNGV in the germline V gene. The J segment lost 0 bases and the V segment lost 1 base, leaving 6 bases of the junction unmatched. For the CDR3, the DNA is TGTGCCAGCAGCTTAGTCCGGGGGACAGGGGTCTCCTACGAGCAGTACTTC. It yields the protein CASSLVRGTGVSYEQYF.

J is TRBJ2-3 and V is TRBV6-6; D is uncertain. Germline V CDR1 and CDR2: MNHNY, SVGAGI (reference sequence). This CDR3 has 13 amino acids. Trimming cost V 10 bases and J 1 base, with 12 bases left between them. The CDR3 protein is CATTKDGTDTQYF. CDR3 DNA: TGTGCCACAACCAAAGACGGCACAGATACGCAGTATTTT.

CDR3 protein: CAWSAPPPNYGYTF. In DNA, the CDR3 is TGTGCCTGGAGTGCTCCTCCTCCGAACTATGGCTACACCTTC. The chain employs TRBV30 and TRBJ1-2; D call uncertain. V dropped 1 base and J dropped 2 bases, with 11 bases sitting between them. Germline V gene data show CDR1 as GTSNPN and CDR2 as SVGIG (reference sequence). CDR3 size: 14 residues. The variable domain in full, with the rest retrieved from reference TRBV30 and TRBJ1-2, is SQTIHQWPATLVQPVGSPLSLECTVEGTSNPNLYWYRQAAGRGLQLLFYSVGIGQISSEVPQNLSASRPQDRQFILSSKKLLLSDSGFYLCAWSAPPPNYGYTFGSGTRLTVV.

The chain uses TRBV10-3 and TRBJ1-4; 9 bases map to TRBD1. This CDR3 contains 15 residues. From germline, CDR1 is ENHRY and CDR2 SYGVKD. V dropped 2 bases and J dropped 7; count of bases not matched to a gene: 5. CDR3 sequence (DNA): TGTGCCATCAGTGAGGGGACAGGGACCCGTGAAAAACTGTTTTTT. Encoded protein: CAISEGTGTREKLFF.

This clone was counted a single time. The chain couples TRBV6-2 or TRBV6-3 to TRBJ2-5, with a tentative D call TRBD1 (6 bases). V was cut by 6 bases and J by 0 bases, with 14 bases left in between. Per germline, CDR1 MNHEY and CDR2 SVGEGT. This CDR3 spans 15 amino acids. The DNA of the CDR3 is TGTGCCAGCAGCTCGGACAGAGAGTACCAAGAGACCCAGTACTTC. Amino acid sequence: CASSSDREYQETQYF.

The chain is built from TRBV5-1 and TRBJ1-1; D remains unclear. The V and J ends lost 1 base and 5 bases respectively, with 9 bases between them. The CDR3 is made up of 13 amino acids. Per germline, CDR1 SGHRS and CDR2 YFSETQ. CDR3 nucleotide sequence: TGCGCCAGCAGCTTGATCGGGCGGACTGAAGCTTTCTTT. It specifies CASSLIGRTEAFF.

The chain uses TRBV5-4 and TRBJ1-1; D possibly corresponds to TRBD1 (5 bases). Trimming removed 4 bases from V and 1 base from J, with 11 bases in between. Germline loops: CDR1 SGHNT, CDR2 YYREEE (reference sequence). The CDR3 is 14 amino acids. The CDR3 protein is CASSQATGNTEAFF. Written as DNA, the CDR3 is TGTGCCAGCAGCCAAGCCACAGGGAACACTGAAGCTTTCTTT.

This sequence joins TRBV5-1 and TRBJ1-1, with no clear D. Germline CDR1 SGHRS, CDR2 YFSETQ. With 0 bases removed from V and 3 bases from J, the gap between germline ends came to 6 bases. The CDR3 sequence is 13 residues long. CDR3: CASSLAPDTEAFF. CDR3 nucleotide sequence: TGCGCCAGCAGCTTGGCCCCGGACACTGAAGCTTTCTTT.

This sequence joins TRBV27 and TRBJ2-1, with 14 bases aligning to TRBD2. From germline, CDR1 is MNHEY and CDR2 SMNVEV (reference sequence). Trimming took 5 bases from V and 2 from J; bases not matched to a gene: 8. This CDR3 is built from 18 residues. Written as DNA, the CDR3 is TGTGCCAGCAGTCTCCGACTAGCGGGGGGGCCCCCCTACAATGAGCAGTTCTTC. Protein product: CASSLRLAGGPPYNEQFF.

This clone was found once. J is TRBJ2-2 and V is TRBV2, with 7 positions matching TRBD2. Germline values: CDR1 SNHLY, CDR2 FYNNEI. V dropped 2 bases and J dropped 3; count of bases not matched to a gene: 3. This CDR3 spans 15 amino acids. CDR3 sequence: CASSETAGDTGELFF. For the CDR3, the DNA is TGTGCCAGCAGTGAAACGGCGGGGGACACCGGGGAGCTGTTTTTT.

The chain combines TRBV7-9 with TRBJ2-7; D remains unclear. The germline V and J ends were trimmed by 5 bases and 10 bases, with 18 bases remaining between them. Per the germline V gene, CDR1 is SEHNR and CDR2 is FQNEAQ (reference sequence). CDR3 length: 13 residues. In nucleotides, the CDR3 is TGTGCCAGCAGCCCCCGTTCTCCGGGCAGCCAGTACTTC. As protein: CASSPRSPGSQYF.

CDR3 sequence reads: CASSINGAEETQYF. CDR3 DNA sequence: TGTGCCAGTAGTATCAATGGGGCAGAAGAGACCCAGTACTTC. The chain combines TRBV19 with TRBJ2-5, with D maybe TRBD1 (5 bases). The V and J ends lost 3 bases and 3 bases respectively, with 11 bases between them. This CDR3 contains 14 residues. From germline, CDR1 is LNHDA and CDR2 SQIVND (reference sequence).

The gene calls are TRBV5-5 and TRBJ1-4, with 9 bases lining up with TRBD1. With V trimmed by 1 base and J by 7 bases, 8 bases remained unmatched. Germline CDR1 and CDR2: SGHKS and YYEKEE (reference sequence). The CDR3 has 16 residues. The CDR3 reads CASSLRDWTGVEKLFF. CDR3 sequence (DNA): TGTGCCAGCAGCTTGAGGGATTGGACAGGGGTTGAAAAACTGTTTTTT.

The rearrangement joins TRBV11-2 to TRBJ1-5; D not certain. The CDR3 is 12 amino acids. Germline loops: CDR1 SGHAT, CDR2 FQNNGV. The V end lost 1 base, the J end lost 4 bases, and 2 bases lay between the germline ends. The CDR3 nucleotides are TGTGCCAGCAGCTTAGGTAATCAGCCCCAGCATTTT. Translation gives CASSLGNQPQHF.

The chain has TRBV5-8 and TRBJ1-6; D unclear. The V gene's germline CDR1 is SGHTS and CDR2 YDEGEE. Trimming pared 0 bases from V and 9 bases from J, leaving 13 bases between. The CDR3 totals 15 residues. This chain's CDR3 is CASSLAMGIGSPLHF. CDR3 nucleotides: TGTGCCAGCAGCTTGGCCATGGGGATCGGTTCACCCCTCCACTTT.

The genes are TRBV5-6 and TRBJ1-2; D is unresolved. This CDR3 contains 14 residues. V lost 5 bases and J lost 0, with 11 bases in between. Per the germline V gene, CDR1 is SGHDT and CDR2 is YYEEEE. The CDR3 spells CASRLVTANYGYTF. CDR3 bases: TGTGCCAGCAGATTAGTCACAGCTAACTATGGCTACACCTTC.

The chain combines TRBV29-1 with TRBJ2-7; perhaps D is TRBD1 or TRBD2 (8 bases each). CDR1 SQVTM and CDR2 ANQGSEA come from the germline V gene. This CDR3 is built from 15 residues. V gave up 7 bases and J gave up 2 bases, with 21 bases separating them. The CDR3 DNA sequence: TGCAGCGCGCGGGAGGACAGGGTCCCTCCCTACGAGCAGTACTTC. Translated: CSAREDRVPPYEQYF.

This chain connects TRBV15 to TRBJ2-5, with D possibly matching TRBD2 (5 bases). This CDR3 spans 14 amino acids. The V gene's germline CDR1 is LNHNV and CDR2 YYDKDF (reference sequence). The ends were cut back, 0 bases at V and 5 bases at J, with 10 bases in the middle. CDR3 bases: TGTGCCACCAGCAGAGACAGAGGGTGGGAGACCCAGTACTTC. This codes for CATSRDRGWETQYF.

The rearrangement uses TRBV28 and TRBJ1-2, with 8 bases lining up with TRBD1. This CDR3 is 13 amino acids long. Losses at the gene ends were 8 bases for V and 4 bases for J; bases not matched to a gene: 6. CDR1 is MDHEN, CDR2 SYDVKM, per germline. The CDR3 loop reads CASGTGGSYGYTF. CDR3 coding DNA: TGTGCCAGCGGGACAGGCGGTAGCTATGGCTACACCTTC.

The CDR3: CAINSGDSPLHF. Here the CDR3 DNA reads TGTGCCATTAACTCGGGTGATTCACCCCTCCACTTT. This chain links TRBV28 with TRBJ1-6; D not resolved. Germline CDR1 reads MDHEN; CDR2 reads SYDVKM. CDR3 length: 12 residues. Trimming removed 10 bases at V and 8 bases at J, with 12 bases between.

The J gene is TRBJ1-3, the V gene TRBV4-3; TRBD1 matches 9 bases. Germline V gives CDR1 LGHNA, CDR2 YSLEER. The J segment lost 0 bases and the V segment lost 3 bases, leaving 6 bases of the junction unmatched. There are 17 residues in the CDR3. CDR3 nucleotides: TGCGCCAGCAGCCAGGGACAGGGACCGGGCTCTGGAAACACCATATATTTT. The encoded protein is CASSQGQGPGSGNTIYF.

This clone was seen a single time. The CDR3 loop reads CASSVDAGGGPTGEQFF. The CDR3 region has the DNA TGTGCCAGCAGCGTAGACGCAGGGGGGGGCCCTACGGGTGAGCAGTTCTTC. The V and J genes are TRBV9 and TRBJ2-1; D may be TRBD1 or TRBD2 (7 bases each). Germline CDR1 reads SGDLS; CDR2 reads YYNGEE. Trimming took 0 bases from V and 9 from J, leaving 22 bases between them. The CDR3 is 17 amino acids.

The chain has TRBV11-2 and TRBJ1-3, with D uncertain. V was cut by 0 bases and J by 0 bases, with 6 bases left in between. Germline V gene data show CDR1 as SGHAT and CDR2 as FQNNGV. The CDR3 is 15 residues long. Written as DNA, the CDR3 is TGTGCCAGCAGCTTAGAAGGGTTCTCTGGAAACACCATATATTTT. Translating gives CASSLEGFSGNTIYF.

V and J are TRBV19 and TRBJ1-1; no clear D. V was trimmed by 7 bases and J by 1 base, leaving 7 bases between them. CDR3 size: 12 residues. Germline CDR1 LNHDA, CDR2 SQIVND (reference sequence). The DNA of the CDR3 is TGTGCCAGTACAGACTCGAACACTGAAGCTTTCTTT. Translated: CASTDSNTEAFF.

The CDR3 DNA reads as TGTGCCAGCAGTGAATCCGGGACCCTCACCTTCTCCACCTTC. Translating gives CASSESGTLTFSTF. V and J are TRBV6-1 and TRBJ1-2, with D maybe TRBD1 (5 bases). V was pared by 2 bases and J by 13 bases, with 20 bases between. The CDR3 spans 14 residues. The germline gives CDR1 MNHNS, CDR2 SASEGT.

CDR3 coding DNA: TGTGCCAGCAGCCGGCAGGCGGGGATTATGAATGAGCAGTTCTTC. It yields the protein CASSRQAGIMNEQFF. The J gene is TRBJ2-1, the V gene TRBV7-2, with D perhaps matching TRBD2 (6 bases). This CDR3 region has 15 residues. Trimming took off 5 bases at V and 7 bases at J, with 18 bases between the two ends. The germline V gene encodes CDR1 SGHTA and CDR2 FQGNSA. The variable domain in full, with the rest retrieved from reference TRBV7-2 and TRBJ2-1, is GAGVSQSPSNKVTEKGKDVELRCDPISGHTALYWYRQSLGQGLEFLIYFQGNSAPDKSGLPSDRFSAERTGGSVSTLTIQRTQQEDSAVYLCASSRQAGIMNEQFFGPGTRLTVL.

The chain couples TRBV9 to TRBJ1-1, with TRBD1 matching over 8 bases. Germline values: CDR1 SGDLS, CDR2 YYNGEE. CDR3 size: 14 residues. Germline trimming cut 1 base from V and 10 bases from J; bases unmatched to any gene: 9. CDR3 bases: TGTGCCAGCAGCGTAAACCCGGACAGGGTAGGAGCTTTCTTT. Protein: CASSVNPDRVGAFF.